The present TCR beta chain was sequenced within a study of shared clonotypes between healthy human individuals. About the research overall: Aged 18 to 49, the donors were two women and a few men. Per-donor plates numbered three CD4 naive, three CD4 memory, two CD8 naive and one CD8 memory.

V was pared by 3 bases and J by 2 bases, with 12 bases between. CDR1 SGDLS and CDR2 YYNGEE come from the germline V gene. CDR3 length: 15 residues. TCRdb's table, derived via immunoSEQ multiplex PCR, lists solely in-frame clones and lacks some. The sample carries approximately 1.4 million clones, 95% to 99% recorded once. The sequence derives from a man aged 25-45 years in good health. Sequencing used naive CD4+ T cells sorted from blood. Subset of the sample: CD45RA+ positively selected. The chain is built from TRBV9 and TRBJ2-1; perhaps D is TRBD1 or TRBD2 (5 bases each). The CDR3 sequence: CASSARGDPYNEQFF. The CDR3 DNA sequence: TGTGCCAGCAGCGCCCGGGGCGACCCCTACAATGAGCAGTTCTTC.